This TCR beta chain is from a study of control samples from healthy donors and cancer patients. Repertoires were generated with immunoSEQ multiplex PCR, while TCRdb's copy carries only in-frame clones and drops some. The sample lists over 70,000 clones; 70% to 90% were seen once. Per germline, CDR1 SGHDN and CDR2 FVKESK. This CDR3 has 16 residues. The V segment lost 4 bases and the J segment 5 bases; nucleotides outside the gene matches: 5. The receptor comes from a woman aged 55 to 70 in good health. Sequenced sample: blood. This rearrangement joins TRBV14 to TRBJ2-3; 14 positions agree with TRBD2. In DNA form, the CDR3 reads TGTGCCAGCAGCCCGCCGGGACTAGCGGGAGTAGATACGCAGTATTTT. This codes for CASSPPGLAGVDTQYF.